This is a list of T cell receptor beta chains from one sample in a study of blood T cell repertoires in COVID-19. TCRdb's copy holds only in-frame clones and misses some; the assay was immunoSEQ multiplex PCR. The sample lists 35,000 to 50,000 clones, around 87% occurring once. The sequenced sample was peripheral blood. The source of these receptors is a woman aged 80 or over with active COVID-19. CDR3s include the opening cysteine and the closing phenylalanine or tryptophan. The D gene is left open where the match is weak. A clone size is listed for some rows: how often the clone was seen (once, few, many), or a class if it is expanded.

v_call,d_call,clone_size,j_call,cdr3_nt,cdr3_aa
TRBV4-2,TRBD2,-,TRBJ2-5,TGTGCCAGCAGCCCGAAAGGGAGCGGGGGGCAAGAGACCCAGTACTTC,CASSPKGSGGQETQYF
TRBV3-1/TRBV3-2,-,-,TRBJ1-1,TGTGCCAGCAGCCAAGACAGGTTCTCTGAAGCTTTCTTT,CASSQDRFSEAFF
TRBV20-1,TRBD2,-,TRBJ2-1,TGCAGTGCTAGTGGGCTAGCGGGGGAGCAGTTCTTC,CSASGLAGEQFF
TRBV5-1,-,once,TRBJ1-4,TGCGCCAGCAGCTTGGTACCCCCCGGGCAGGGTGGAGAAAAACTGTTTTTT,CASSLVPPGQGGEKLFF
TRBV5-6,TRBD1,-,TRBJ1-1,TGTGCCAGCAGCCGCGCGGGACAGGGAAAGACTGAAGCTTTCTTT,CASSRAGQGKTEAFF
TRBV5-1,TRBD1,few,TRBJ1-5,TGCGCCAGCAGCGTCAGACAGGGCGGGCAGCCCCAGCATTTT,CASSVRQGGQPQHF
TRBV15,TRBD1,-,TRBJ2-7,TGTGCCACCAGCAGGTCCGGGACAGGGGCGGGCGAGCAGTACTTC,CATSRSGTGAGEQYF
TRBV12-3/TRBV12-4,-,-,TRBJ2-5,TGTGCCAGCAGCCAAGTGGAGGGGGAGACCCAGTACTTC,CASSQVEGETQYF
TRBV4-1,TRBD2,-,TRBJ2-3,TGCGCCAGCAGCTGGCGACTAGCGGGGGGCGGAGATACGCAGTATTTT,CASSWRLAGGGDTQYF
TRBV9,TRBD2,-,TRBJ2-1,TGTGCCAGCAGCGTCCAGACTAGCGGGGGCAATGAGCAGTTCTTC,CASSVQTSGGNEQFF
TRBV2,TRBD2,-,TRBJ2-1,TGTGCCAGCAGGGGGACTAGCGTTGGGAATGAGCAGTTCTTC,CASRGTSVGNEQFF
TRBV10-3,TRBD2,-,TRBJ2-1,TGTGCCATCTCGGGGGTGACTAGCGGGGCAGATGAGCAGTTCTTC,CAISGVTSGADEQFF
TRBV5-8,TRBD2,few,TRBJ2-1,TGTGCCAGCAGCCCACGGGGGGGGGCAGGCGAGCAGTTCTTC,CASSPRGGAGEQFF
TRBV4-3,TRBD1,-,TRBJ2-1,TGCGCCAGCAGCTCGGGACAGGGGTATGAGCAGTTCTTC,CASSSGQGYEQFF
TRBV4-1,-,-,TRBJ2-7,TGCGCCAGCAGCCAAGGTGACCGGGACTCCTACGAGCAGTACTTC,CASSQGDRDSYEQYF
TRBV9,-,-,TRBJ2-3,TGTGCCAGCAGCGGGGACATTAGCACAGATACGCAGTATTTT,CASSGDISTDTQYF
TRBV18,-,-,TRBJ2-5,TGTGCCAGCTCACGGGACACCCAAGAGACCCAGTACTTC,CASSRDTQETQYF
TRBV12-3/TRBV12-4,-,-,TRBJ2-1,TGTGCCAGCAGTTTGGACAGTATCGATGAGCAGTTCTTC,CASSLDSIDEQFF
TRBV7-2,TRBD2,-,TRBJ2-1,TGTGCCAGCAGCCAGAGTAGCGGGGTTACCAATGAGCAGTTCTTC,CASSQSSGVTNEQFF
TRBV28,-,-,TRBJ2-1,TGTGCCAGCAGTTTTCTCTACAATGAGCAGTTCTTC,CASSFLYNEQFF
TRBV7-6,TRBD2,-,TRBJ2-1,TGTGCCAGCAGCACGGGACTAGCGGGGATGAGCTCCTACAATGAGCAGTTCTTC,CASSTGLAGMSSYNEQFF
TRBV5-1,-,-,TRBJ2-5,TGCGCCAGCAGCTTACAGGGCTTACAAGAGACCCAGTACTTC,CASSLQGLQETQYF
TRBV6-5,TRBD1,once,TRBJ1-4,TGTGCCAGCAGTCAACCGGGACAGGGTAATGAAAAACTGTTTTTT,CASSQPGQGNEKLFF
TRBV6-2/TRBV6-3,TRBD2,few,TRBJ2-3,TGTGCCAGCAGTTACCTATGGCTAGCGGGGGAAAGCCCAGACACAGATACGCAGTATTTT,CASSYLWLAGESPDTDTQYF
TRBV28,-,-,TRBJ2-1,TGTGCCAGCAGTTTATGGGGGGCTAGCTCCTACAATGAGCAGTTCTTC,CASSLWGASSYNEQFF
TRBV5-1,-,-,TRBJ2-6,TGCGCCAGCAGCTTGACAGGCTTCTCTGGGGCCAACGTCCTGACTTTC,CASSLTGFSGANVLTF
TRBV3-1/TRBV3-2,-,once,TRBJ1-4,TGTGCCAGCAGCCAAGATTCGGCCTCCCAACCTAGGAATGAAAAACTGTTTTTT,CASSQDSASQPRNEKLFF
TRBV2,-,-,TRBJ2-3,TGTGCCAGCAGTGTAGGGGGAGATACGCAGTATTTT,CASSVGGDTQYF
TRBV5-5,-,-,TRBJ1-1,TGTGCCAGCAGCGGGTGGGGAAGCGGAGACCTTGAAGCTTTCTTT,CASSGWGSGDLEAFF
TRBV7-2,TRBD1,-,TRBJ1-5,TGTGCCAGCAGCTTAGCGGGGCAGGGGGCCGGGCAGCCCCAGCATTTT,CASSLAGQGAGQPQHF
TRBV7-9,-,-,TRBJ2-2,TGTGCCAGCAGTCGCTTGCAGGGGATATATTCCGGGGAGCTGTTTTTT,CASSRLQGIYSGELFF
TRBV2,-,-,TRBJ1-1,TGTGCCAGGGAGGCAGGGAACACTGAAGCTTTCTTT,CAREAGNTEAFF
TRBV9,-,-,TRBJ1-2,TGTGCCAGCAGCGATCAAACCGGCGCCGGGTATGGCTACACCTTC,CASSDQTGAGYGYTF
TRBV29-1,TRBD1,-,TRBJ2-5,TGCAGCGTTGCTGGGACAGGTCAAGAGACCCAGTACTTC,CSVAGTGQETQYF
TRBV2,-,-,TRBJ1-4,TGTGCCAGCAGTGACCAGGCCAGCCATAATGAAAAACTGTTTTTT,CASSDQASHNEKLFF
TRBV27,TRBD1,-,TRBJ1-4,TGTGCCAGCAGTTTAGCCGGGACAGCTAATGAAAAACTGTTTTTT,CASSLAGTANEKLFF
TRBV11-2,TRBD2,few,TRBJ2-3,TGTGCCAGCAGCTTAGGGTTCCTAGCGGGGGAAAGCACAGATACGCAGTATTTT,CASSLGFLAGESTDTQYF
TRBV4-2,TRBD1,once,TRBJ1-2,TGTGCCAGCAGCCAAGAGATAGGACAGGGAGTAAATATGTATGGCTACACCTTC,CASSQEIGQGVNMYGYTF
TRBV7-3,-,-,TRBJ2-7,TGTGCCAGCAGTTCATACAGGGAACCGCAGTACTTC,CASSSYREPQYF
TRBV5-4,-,-,TRBJ1-3,TGTGCCAGCAGCCCTGCGGGGAACTCTGGAAACACCATATATTTT,CASSPAGNSGNTIYF
TRBV24-1,-,-,TRBJ2-1,TGTGCCACCAGTGATGTCGGGGAGAATGAGCAGTTCTTC,CATSDVGENEQFF
TRBV28,-,-,TRBJ1-6,TGTGCCAGCAGTTTATGGGGGGCGCAGGTTTCTTCACCCCTCCACTTT,CASSLWGAQVSSPLHF
TRBV23-1,-,once,TRBJ2-1,TGCGCCAGCAGTCTGGGGGGAGAGGGGAACAATGAGCAGTTCTTC,CASSLGGEGNNEQFF
TRBV18,TRBD1,-,TRBJ2-7,TGTGCCAGCTCACCCTTGGACAGGGGGGGCTCCTACGAGCAGTACTTC,CASSPLDRGGSYEQYF